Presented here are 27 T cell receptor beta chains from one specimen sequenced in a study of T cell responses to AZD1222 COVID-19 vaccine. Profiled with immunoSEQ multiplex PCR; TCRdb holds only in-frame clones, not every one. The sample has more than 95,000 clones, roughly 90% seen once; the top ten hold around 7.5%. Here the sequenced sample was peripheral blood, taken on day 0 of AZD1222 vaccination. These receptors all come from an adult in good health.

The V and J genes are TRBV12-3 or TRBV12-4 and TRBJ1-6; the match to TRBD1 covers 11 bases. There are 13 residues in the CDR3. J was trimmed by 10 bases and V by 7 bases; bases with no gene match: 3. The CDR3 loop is CASKDRGRSPLHF. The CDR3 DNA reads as TGTGCCAGCAAGGACAGGGGGCGATCACCCCTCCACTTT.

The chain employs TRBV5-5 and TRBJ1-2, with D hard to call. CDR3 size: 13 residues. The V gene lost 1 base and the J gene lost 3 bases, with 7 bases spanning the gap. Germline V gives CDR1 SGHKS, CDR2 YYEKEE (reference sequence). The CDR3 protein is CASSLKGDYGYTF. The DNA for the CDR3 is TGTGCCAGCAGCTTGAAGGGAGACTATGGCTACACCTTC.

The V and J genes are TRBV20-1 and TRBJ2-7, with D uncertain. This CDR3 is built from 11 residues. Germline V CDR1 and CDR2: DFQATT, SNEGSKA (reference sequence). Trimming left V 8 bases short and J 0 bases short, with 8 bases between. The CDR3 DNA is TGCAGTCCCTCCAACTCCTACGAGCAGTACTTC. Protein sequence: CSPSNSYEQYF.

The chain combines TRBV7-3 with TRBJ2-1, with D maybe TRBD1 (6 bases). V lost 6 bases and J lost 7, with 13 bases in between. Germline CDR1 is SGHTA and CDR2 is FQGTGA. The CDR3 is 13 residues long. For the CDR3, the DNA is TGTGCCAGCAGTTTCGACAGGAGGAATGAGCAGTTCTTC. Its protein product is CASSFDRRNEQFF.

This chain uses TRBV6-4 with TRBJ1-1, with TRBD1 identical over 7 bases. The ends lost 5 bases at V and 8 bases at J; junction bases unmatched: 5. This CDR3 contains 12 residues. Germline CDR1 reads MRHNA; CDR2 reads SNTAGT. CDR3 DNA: TGTGCCAGCAGTCCGAGACAGGGAGAAGCTTTCTTT. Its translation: CASSPRQGEAFF.

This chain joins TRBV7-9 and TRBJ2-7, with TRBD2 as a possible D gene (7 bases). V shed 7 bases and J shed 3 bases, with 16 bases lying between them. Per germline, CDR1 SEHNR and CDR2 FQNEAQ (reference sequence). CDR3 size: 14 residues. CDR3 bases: TGTGCCAGCACCTTGGGAGGGGGAGACTACGAGCAGTACTTC. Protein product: CASTLGGGDYEQYF.

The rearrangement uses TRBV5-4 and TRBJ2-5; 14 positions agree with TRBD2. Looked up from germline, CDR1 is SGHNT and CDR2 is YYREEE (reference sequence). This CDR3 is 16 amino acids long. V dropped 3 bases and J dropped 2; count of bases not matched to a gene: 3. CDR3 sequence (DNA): TGTGCCAGCAGCTACGGGACTAGCGGGGGACAAGAGACCCAGTACTTC. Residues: CASSYGTSGGQETQYF. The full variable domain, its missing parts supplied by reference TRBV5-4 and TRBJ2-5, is ETGVTQSPTHLIKTRGQQVTLRCSSQSGHNTVSWYQQALGQGPQFIFQYYREEENGRGNFPPRFSGLQFPNYSSELNVNALELDDSALYLCASSYGTSGGQETQYFGPGTRLLVL.

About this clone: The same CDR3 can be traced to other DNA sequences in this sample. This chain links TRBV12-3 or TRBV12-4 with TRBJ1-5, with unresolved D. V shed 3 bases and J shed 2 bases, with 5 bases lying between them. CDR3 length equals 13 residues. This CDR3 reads CASSLQGNQPQHF. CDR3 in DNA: TGTGCCAGCAGTTTGCAAGGCAATCAGCCCCAGCATTTT.

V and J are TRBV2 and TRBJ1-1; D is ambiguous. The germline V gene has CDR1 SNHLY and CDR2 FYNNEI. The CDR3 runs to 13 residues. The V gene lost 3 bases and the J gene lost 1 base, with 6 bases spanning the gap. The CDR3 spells CASSDDGNTEAFF. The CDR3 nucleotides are TGTGCCAGCAGTGACGACGGGAACACTGAAGCTTTCTTT.

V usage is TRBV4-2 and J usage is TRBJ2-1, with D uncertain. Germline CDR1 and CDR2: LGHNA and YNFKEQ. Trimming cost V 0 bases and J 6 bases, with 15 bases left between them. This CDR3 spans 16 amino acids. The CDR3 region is CASSQDPTKAFNEQFF. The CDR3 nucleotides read TGTGCCAGCAGCCAAGATCCGACGAAAGCCTTCAATGAGCAGTTCTTC.

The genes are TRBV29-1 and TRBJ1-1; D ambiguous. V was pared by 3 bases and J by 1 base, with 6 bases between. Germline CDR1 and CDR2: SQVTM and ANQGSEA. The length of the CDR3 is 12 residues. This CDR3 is CSVDGRNTEAFF. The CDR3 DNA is TGCAGCGTTGACGGCCGGAACACTGAAGCTTTCTTT.

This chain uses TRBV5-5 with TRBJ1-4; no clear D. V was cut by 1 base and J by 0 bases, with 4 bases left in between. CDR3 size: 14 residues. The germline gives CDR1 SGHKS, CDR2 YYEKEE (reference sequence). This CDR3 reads CASSLFATNEKLFF. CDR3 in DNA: TGTGCCAGCAGCTTGTTTGCAACTAATGAAAAACTGTTTTTT.

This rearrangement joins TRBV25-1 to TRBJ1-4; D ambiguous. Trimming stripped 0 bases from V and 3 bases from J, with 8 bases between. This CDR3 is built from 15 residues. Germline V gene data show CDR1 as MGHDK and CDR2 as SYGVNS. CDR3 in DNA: TGTGCCAGCAGTGAATATAGCACGCCTAATGAAAAACTGTTTTTT. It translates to CASSEYSTPNEKLFF.

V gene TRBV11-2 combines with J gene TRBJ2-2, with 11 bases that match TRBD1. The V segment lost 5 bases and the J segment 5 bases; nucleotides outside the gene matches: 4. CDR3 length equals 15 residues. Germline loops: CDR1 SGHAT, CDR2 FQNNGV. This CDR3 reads CASSLGTGGTGELFF. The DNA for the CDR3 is TGTGCCAGCAGCCTCGGGACAGGGGGAACCGGGGAGCTGTTTTTT.

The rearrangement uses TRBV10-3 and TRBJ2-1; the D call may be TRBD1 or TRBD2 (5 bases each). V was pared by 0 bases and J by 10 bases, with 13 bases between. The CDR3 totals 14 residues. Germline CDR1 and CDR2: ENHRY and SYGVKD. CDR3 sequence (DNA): TGTGCCATCAGTGAGTCGGGGCTAGCAGGGGAGCAGTTCTTC. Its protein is CAISESGLAGEQFF.

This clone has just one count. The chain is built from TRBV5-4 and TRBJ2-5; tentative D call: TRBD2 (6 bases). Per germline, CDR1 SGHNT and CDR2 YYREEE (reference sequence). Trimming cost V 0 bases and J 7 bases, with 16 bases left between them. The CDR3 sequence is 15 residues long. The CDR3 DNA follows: TGTGCCAGCAGCTTGGAACTAGCCCAGGAGGGGACCCAGTACTTC. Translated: CASSLELAQEGTQYF. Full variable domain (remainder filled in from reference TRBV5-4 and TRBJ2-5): ETGVTQSPTHLIKTRGQQVTLRCSSQSGHNTVSWYQQALGQGPQFIFQYYREEENGRGNFPPRFSGLQFPNYSSELNVNALELDDSALYLCASSLELAQEGTQYFGPGTRLLVL.

The CDR3 nucleotides read TGTGCCAGCCGGGGGACGACTAATGAAAAACTGTTTTTT. Translation: CASRGTTNEKLFF. V usage is TRBV18 and J usage is TRBJ1-4, with D perhaps TRBD1 (5 bases). The CDR3 has 13 amino acids. Germline assignment: CDR1 KGHSH and CDR2 LQKENI. V was trimmed by 8 bases and J by 2 bases, leaving 9 bases between them.

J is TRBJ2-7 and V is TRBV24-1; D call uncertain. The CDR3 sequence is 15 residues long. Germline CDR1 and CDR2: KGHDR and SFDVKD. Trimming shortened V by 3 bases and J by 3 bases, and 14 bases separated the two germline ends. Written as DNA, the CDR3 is TGTGCCACCAGTGATCCGGTCAAATCCAACTACGAGCAGTACTTC. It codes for CATSDPVKSNYEQYF.

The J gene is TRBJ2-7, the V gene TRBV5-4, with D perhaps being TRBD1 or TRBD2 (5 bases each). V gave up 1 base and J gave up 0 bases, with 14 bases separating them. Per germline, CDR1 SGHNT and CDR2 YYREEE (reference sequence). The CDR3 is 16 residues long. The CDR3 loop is CASSLPGTGSSYEQYF. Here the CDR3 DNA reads TGTGCCAGCAGCTTGCCGGGGACGGGGAGCTCCTACGAGCAGTACTTC.

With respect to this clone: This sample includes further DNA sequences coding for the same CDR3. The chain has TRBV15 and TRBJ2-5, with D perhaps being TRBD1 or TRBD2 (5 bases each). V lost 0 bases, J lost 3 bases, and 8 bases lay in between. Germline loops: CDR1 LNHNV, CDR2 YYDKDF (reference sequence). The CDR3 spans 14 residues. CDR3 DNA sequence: TGTGCCACCAGCAGAGACCTGGGGGAAGAGACCCAGTACTTC. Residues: CATSRDLGEETQYF.

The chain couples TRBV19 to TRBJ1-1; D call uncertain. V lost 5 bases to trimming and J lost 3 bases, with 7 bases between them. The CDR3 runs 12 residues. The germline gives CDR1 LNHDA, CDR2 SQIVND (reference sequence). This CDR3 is CASSEQYTEAFF. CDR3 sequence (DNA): TGTGCCAGTAGTGAGCAGTACACTGAAGCTTTCTTT.

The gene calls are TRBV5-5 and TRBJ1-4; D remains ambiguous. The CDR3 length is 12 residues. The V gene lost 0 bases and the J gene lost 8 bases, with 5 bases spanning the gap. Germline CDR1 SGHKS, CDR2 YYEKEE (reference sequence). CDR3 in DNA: TGTGCCAGCAGCTTGGATACGGAAAAACTGTTTTTT. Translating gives CASSLDTEKLFF.

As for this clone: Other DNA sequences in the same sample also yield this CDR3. The CDR3 loop reads CASSTLEDTEAFF. The CDR3 nucleotides are TGTGCCAGCAGCACTCTTGAGGACACTGAAGCTTTCTTT. The chain recombines TRBV9 with TRBJ1-1; no clear D gene. This CDR3 has 13 amino acids. CDR1 SGDLS and CDR2 YYNGEE come from the germline V gene. Trimming left V 4 bases short and J 3 bases short, with 10 bases between.

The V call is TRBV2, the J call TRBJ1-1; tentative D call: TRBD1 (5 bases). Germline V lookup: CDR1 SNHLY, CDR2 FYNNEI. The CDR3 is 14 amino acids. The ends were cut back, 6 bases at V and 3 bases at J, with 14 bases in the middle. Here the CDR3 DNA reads TGTGCCAGCAGGGGGGAAGCAATGCACACTGAAGCTTTCTTT. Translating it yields CASRGEAMHTEAFF.

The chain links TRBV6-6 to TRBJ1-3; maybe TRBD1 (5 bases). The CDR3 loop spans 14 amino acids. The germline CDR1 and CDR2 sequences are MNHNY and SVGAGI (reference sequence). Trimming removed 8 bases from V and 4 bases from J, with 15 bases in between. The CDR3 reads CASHGTLGGNTIYF. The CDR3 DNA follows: TGTGCCAGCCACGGGACGTTAGGGGGAAACACCATATATTTT.

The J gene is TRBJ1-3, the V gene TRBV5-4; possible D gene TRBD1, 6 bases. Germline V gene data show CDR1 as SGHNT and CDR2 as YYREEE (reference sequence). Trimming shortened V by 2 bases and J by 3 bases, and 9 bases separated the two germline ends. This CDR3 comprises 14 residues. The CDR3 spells CASSFGGLGNTIYF. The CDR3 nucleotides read TGTGCCAGCAGCTTTGGGGGGCTTGGAAACACCATATATTTT.

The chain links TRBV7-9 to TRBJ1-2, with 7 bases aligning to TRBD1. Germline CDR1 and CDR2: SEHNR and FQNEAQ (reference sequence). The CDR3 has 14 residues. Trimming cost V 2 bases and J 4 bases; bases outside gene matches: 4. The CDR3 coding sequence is TGTGCCAGCAGCTTACCGGGACAGCCCTATGGCTACACCTTC. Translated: CASSLPGQPYGYTF.